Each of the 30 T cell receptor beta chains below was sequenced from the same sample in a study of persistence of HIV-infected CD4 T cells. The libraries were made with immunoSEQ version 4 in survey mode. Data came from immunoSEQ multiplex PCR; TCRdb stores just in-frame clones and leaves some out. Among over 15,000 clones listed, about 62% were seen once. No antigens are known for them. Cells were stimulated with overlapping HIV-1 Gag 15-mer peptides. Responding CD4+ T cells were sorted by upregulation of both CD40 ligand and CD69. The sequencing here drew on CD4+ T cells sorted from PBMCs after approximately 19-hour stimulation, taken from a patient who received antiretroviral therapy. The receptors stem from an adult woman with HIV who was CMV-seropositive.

CDR3 coding DNA: TGTGCCAGCAGCCAAGATCCGGCAGGAGATAATGAAAAACTGTTTTTT. Translation: CASSQDPAGDNEKLFF. The chain uses TRBV3-1 (or the pseudogene TRBV3-2) and TRBJ1-4; D is unclear. Germline values: CDR1 LGHDT, CDR2 YNNKEL (reference sequence). V gave up 0 bases and J gave up 4 bases, with 12 bases separating them. The CDR3 loop spans 16 amino acids.

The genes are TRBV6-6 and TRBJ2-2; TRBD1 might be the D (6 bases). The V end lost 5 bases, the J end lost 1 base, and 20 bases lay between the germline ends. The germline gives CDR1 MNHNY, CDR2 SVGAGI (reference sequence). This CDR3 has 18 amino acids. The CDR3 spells CASSPTQSTGMNTGELFF. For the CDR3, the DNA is TGTGCCAGCAGTCCTACCCAATCGACAGGAATGAACACCGGGGAGCTGTTTTTT.

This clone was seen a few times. As DNA, the CDR3 is TGTGCCAGCAGCTTGGCCGGAATTTCACCCCTCCACTTT. Amino acid sequence: CASSLAGISPLHF. V is TRBV7-2 and J is TRBJ1-6, with D hard to call. V was pared by 3 bases and J by 9 bases, with 9 bases between. Germline-derived CDR1 and CDR2 are SGHTA and FQGNSA. The CDR3 loop spans 13 amino acids.

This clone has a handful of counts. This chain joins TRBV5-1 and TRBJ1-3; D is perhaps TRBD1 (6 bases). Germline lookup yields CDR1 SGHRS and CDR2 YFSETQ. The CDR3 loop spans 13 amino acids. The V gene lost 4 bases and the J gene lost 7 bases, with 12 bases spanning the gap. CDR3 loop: CASSLDRSNTIYF. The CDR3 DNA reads TGCGCCAGCAGCCTTGACAGGAGCAACACCATATATTTT.

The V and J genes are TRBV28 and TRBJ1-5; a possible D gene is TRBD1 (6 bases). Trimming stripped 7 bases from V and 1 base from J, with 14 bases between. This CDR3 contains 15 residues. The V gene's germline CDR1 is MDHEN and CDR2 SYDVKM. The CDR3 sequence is CASISRGQSNQPQHF. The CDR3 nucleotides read TGTGCCAGCATTTCAAGGGGACAAAGCAATCAGCCCCAGCATTTT.

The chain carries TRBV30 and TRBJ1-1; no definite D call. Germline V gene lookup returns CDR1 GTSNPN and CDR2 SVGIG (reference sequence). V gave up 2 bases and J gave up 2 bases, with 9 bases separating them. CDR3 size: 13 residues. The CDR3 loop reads CAWSRSFNTEAFF. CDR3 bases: TGTGCCTGGAGTAGATCTTTTAACACTGAAGCTTTCTTT.

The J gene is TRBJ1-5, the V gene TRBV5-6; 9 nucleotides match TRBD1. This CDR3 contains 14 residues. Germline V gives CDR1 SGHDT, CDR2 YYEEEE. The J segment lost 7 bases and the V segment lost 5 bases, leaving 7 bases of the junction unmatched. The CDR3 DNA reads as TGTGCCAGCAGTTACTTACAGGGGGCCCAGCCCCAGCATTTT. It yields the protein CASSYLQGAQPQHF.

CDR3 in DNA: TGTGCCAGCAGCCAAGGCAGTATGAGACTAGCGATCCATGAGCAGTTCTTC. Encoded protein: CASSQGSMRLAIHEQFF. The V and J genes are TRBV3-1 (or the pseudogene TRBV3-2) and TRBJ2-1; 8 bases fit TRBD2. Germline CDR1 reads LGHDT; CDR2 reads YNNKEL (reference sequence). The CDR3 loop spans 17 amino acids. The junction had 13 bases not matched to a gene; V was cut back by 1 base and J by 8 bases.

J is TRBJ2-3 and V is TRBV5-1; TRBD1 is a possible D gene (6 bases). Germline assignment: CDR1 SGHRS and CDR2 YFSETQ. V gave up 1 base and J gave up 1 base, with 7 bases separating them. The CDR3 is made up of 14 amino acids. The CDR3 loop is CASSLNRGTDTQYF. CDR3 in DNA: TGCGCCAGCAGCTTGAACAGGGGCACAGATACGCAGTATTTT.

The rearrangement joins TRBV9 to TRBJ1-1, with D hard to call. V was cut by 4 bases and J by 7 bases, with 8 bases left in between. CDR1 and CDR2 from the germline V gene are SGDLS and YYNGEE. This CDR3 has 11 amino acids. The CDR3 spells CASSKNVEAFF. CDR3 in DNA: TGTGCCAGCAGCAAAAACGTTGAAGCTTTCTTT.

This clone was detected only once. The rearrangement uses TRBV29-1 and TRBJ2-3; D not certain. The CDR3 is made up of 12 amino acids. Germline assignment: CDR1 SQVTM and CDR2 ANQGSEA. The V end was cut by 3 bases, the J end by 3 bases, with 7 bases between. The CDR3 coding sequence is TGCAGCGTTGATTTAGGAACAGATACGCAGTATTTT. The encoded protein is CSVDLGTDTQYF.

The CDR3 DNA is TGTGCCAGCAGCCAAGATGTCAGAATGGGGGCCGAGCAGTACTTC. Translation gives CASSQDVRMGAEQYF. The gene calls are TRBV3-1 (or the pseudogene TRBV3-2) and TRBJ2-7; tentatively, D is TRBD1 (6 bases). Trimming removed 0 bases from V and 6 bases from J, with 15 bases in between. This CDR3 has 15 residues. From germline, CDR1 is LGHDT and CDR2 YNNKEL (reference sequence).

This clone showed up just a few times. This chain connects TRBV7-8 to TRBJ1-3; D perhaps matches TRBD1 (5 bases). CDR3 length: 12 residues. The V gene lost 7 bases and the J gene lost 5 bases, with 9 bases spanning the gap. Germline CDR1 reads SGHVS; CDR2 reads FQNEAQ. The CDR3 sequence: CASTDSRNTIYF. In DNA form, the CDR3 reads TGTGCCAGCACTGACAGTCGAAACACCATATATTTT.

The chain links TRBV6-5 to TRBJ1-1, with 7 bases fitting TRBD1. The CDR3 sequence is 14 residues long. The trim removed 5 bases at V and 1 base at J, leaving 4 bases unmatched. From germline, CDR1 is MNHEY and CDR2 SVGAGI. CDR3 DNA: TGTGCCAGCAGTCCGAACAGGGGGAACACTGAAGCTTTCTTT. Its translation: CASSPNRGNTEAFF.

CDR3 sequence: CASSRTVNTEAFF. As DNA, the CDR3 is TGTGCCAGCAGCAGGACGGTGAACACTGAAGCTTTCTTT. The V and J genes are TRBV7-8 and TRBJ1-1, with D unclear. CDR1 and CDR2 (germline): SGHVS, FQNEAQ. Trimming took off 5 bases at V and 0 bases at J, with 7 bases between the two ends. This CDR3 is built from 13 residues.

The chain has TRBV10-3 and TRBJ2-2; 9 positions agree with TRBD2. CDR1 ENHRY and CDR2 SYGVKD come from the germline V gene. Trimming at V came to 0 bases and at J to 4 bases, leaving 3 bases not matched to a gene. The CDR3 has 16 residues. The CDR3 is CAISESAGGGTGELFF. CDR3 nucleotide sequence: TGTGCCATCAGTGAGTCAGCGGGGGGCGGCACCGGGGAGCTGTTTTTT.

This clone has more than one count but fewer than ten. CDR3 amino acids: CAWSVLRERVEGYTF. CDR3 coding DNA: TGTGCCTGGAGTGTGCTCCGGGAACGGGTAGAGGGCTACACCTTC. The V and J genes are TRBV30 and TRBJ1-2; D remains unclear. Trimming took 0 bases from V and 8 from J, leaving 19 bases between them. The germline V gene encodes CDR1 GTSNPN and CDR2 SVGIG (reference sequence). This CDR3 spans 15 amino acids.

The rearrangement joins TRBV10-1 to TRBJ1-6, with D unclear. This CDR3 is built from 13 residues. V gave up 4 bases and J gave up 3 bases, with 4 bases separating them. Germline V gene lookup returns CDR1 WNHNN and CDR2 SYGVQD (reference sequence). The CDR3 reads CASSVDYNSPLHF. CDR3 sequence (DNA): TGCGCCAGCAGTGTCGACTATAATTCACCCCTCCACTTT.

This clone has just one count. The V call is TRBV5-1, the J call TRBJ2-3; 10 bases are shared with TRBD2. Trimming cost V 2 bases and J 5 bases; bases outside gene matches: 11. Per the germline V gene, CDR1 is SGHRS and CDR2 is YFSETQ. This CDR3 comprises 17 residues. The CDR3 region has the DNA TGCGCCAGCAGCTTAGCAGCACTAGCGGGGAGGGGAGATACGCAGTATTTT. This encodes CASSLAALAGRGDTQYF.

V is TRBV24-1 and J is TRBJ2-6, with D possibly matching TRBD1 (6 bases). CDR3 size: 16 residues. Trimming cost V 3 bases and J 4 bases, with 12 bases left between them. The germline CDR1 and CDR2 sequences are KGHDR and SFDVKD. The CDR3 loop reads CATSDPGVTGANVLTF. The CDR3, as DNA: TGTGCCACCAGTGATCCAGGGGTAACCGGGGCCAACGTCCTGACTTTC.

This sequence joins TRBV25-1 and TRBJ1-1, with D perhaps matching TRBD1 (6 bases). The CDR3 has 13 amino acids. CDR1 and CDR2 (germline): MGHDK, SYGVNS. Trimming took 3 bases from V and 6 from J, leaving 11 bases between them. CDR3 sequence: CASSDRGRSEAFF. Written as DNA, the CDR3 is TGTGCCAGCAGTGACAGGGGAAGATCTGAAGCTTTCTTT.

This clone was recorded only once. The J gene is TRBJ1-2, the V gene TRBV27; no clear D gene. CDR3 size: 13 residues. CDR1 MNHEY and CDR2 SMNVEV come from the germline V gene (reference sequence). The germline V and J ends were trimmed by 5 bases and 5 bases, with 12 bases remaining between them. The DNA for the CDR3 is TGTGCCAGCAGTACCAGCCAGTTTTATGGCTACACCTTC. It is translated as CASSTSQFYGYTF.

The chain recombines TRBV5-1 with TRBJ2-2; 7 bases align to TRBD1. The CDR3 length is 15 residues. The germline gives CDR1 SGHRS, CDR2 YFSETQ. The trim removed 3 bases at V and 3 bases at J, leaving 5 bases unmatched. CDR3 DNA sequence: TGCGCCAGCAGCTCGACAGGGCGCGACACCGGGGAGCTGTTTTTT. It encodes CASSSTGRDTGELFF.

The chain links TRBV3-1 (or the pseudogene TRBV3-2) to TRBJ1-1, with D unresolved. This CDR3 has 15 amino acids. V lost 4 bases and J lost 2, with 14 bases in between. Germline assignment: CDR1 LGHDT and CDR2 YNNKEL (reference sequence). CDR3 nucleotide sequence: TGTGCCAGCAGCCTTGAGGTGAGACTAAACACTGAAGCTTTCTTT. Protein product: CASSLEVRLNTEAFF.

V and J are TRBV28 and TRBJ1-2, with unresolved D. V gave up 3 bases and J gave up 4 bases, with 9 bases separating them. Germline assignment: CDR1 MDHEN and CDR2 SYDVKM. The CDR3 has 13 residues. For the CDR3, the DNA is TGTGCCAGCAGTTTCGGGTTGGCCTATGGCTACACCTTC. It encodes CASSFGLAYGYTF.

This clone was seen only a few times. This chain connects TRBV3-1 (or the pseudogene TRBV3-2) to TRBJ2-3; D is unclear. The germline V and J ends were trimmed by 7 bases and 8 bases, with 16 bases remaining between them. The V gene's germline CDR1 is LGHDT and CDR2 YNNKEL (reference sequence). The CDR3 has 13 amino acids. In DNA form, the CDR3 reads TGTGCCAGCACCCCTATAGGCACCGGTACGCAGTATTTT. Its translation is CASTPIGTGTQYF.

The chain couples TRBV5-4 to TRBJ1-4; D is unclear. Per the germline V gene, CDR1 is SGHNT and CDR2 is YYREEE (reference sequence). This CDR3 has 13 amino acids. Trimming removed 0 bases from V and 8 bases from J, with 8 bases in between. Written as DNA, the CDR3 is TGTGCCAGCAGCTTGGCCCTGAACGAAAAACTGTTTTTT. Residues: CASSLALNEKLFF. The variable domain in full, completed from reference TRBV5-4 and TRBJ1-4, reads ETGVTQSPTHLIKTRGQQVTLRCSSQSGHNTVSWYQQALGQGPQFIFQYYREEENGRGNFPPRFSGLQFPNYSSELNVNALELDDSALYLCASSLALNEKLFFGSGTQLSVL.

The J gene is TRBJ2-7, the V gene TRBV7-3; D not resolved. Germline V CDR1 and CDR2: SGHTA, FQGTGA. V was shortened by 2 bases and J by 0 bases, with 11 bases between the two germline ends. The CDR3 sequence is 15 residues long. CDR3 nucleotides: TGTGCCAGCAGCTTAGACTCGTCGACCTCCTACGAGCAGTACTTC. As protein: CASSLDSSTSYEQYF.

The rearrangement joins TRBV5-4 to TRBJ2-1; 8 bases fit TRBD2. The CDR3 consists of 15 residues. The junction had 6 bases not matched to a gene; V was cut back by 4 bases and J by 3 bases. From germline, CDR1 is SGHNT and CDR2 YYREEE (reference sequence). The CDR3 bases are TGTGCCAGCAGCGCACCCGGGACTAGCTACAATGAGCAGTTCTTC. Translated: CASSAPGTSYNEQFF.

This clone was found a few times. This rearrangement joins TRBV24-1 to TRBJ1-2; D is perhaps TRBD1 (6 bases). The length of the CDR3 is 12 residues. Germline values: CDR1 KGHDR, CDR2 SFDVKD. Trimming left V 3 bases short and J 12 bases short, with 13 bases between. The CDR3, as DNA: TGTGCCACCAGTGATGTGACAGGTAGTCACACCTTC. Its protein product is CATSDVTGSHTF.